Shown below are 32 T cell receptor beta chains from a single sample sequenced in a study of blood T cell repertoires in COVID-19. Clones were read by immunoSEQ multiplex PCR, and TCRdb kept only the in-frame ones, dropping some. Among 150,000 or so clones listed, roughly 80% were seen once. Sequencing used PBMCs or T cells enriched from blood (not recorded which). These receptors came from a man aged 50-60 years who had recovered from COVID-19.

The CDR3 sequence: CASSLVSGKGGYTF. CDR3 DNA: TGTGCCAGCAGCTTAGTGTCAGGGAAAGGAGGCTACACCTTC. This sequence joins TRBV13 and TRBJ1-2, with a possible D match to TRBD1 (5 bases). The germline CDR1 and CDR2 sequences are PRHDT and FYEKMQ (reference sequence). Trimming left V 1 base short and J 8 bases short, with 14 bases between. CDR3 length: 14 amino acids.

CDR3 DNA sequence: TGCGCCAGCAGCCAAGAGAGGGACAGGTATTATAGCAATCAGCCCCAGCATTTT. Its translation: CASSQERDRYYSNQPQHF. The chain links TRBV4-1 to TRBJ1-5; 8 bases match TRBD1. This CDR3 has 18 amino acids. Trimming removed 0 bases from V and 0 bases from J; junction bases left unmatched: 7. Looked up from germline, CDR1 is MGHRA and CDR2 is YSYEKL.

The chain employs TRBV2 and TRBJ2-2; D may be TRBD1 (5 bases). The CDR3 has 13 residues. With 3 bases removed from V and 4 bases from J, the gap between germline ends came to 6 bases. Looked up from germline, CDR1 is SNHLY and CDR2 is FYNNEI. Here the CDR3 reads CASSDQGTGELFF. In nucleotides, the CDR3 is TGTGCCAGCAGTGATCAGGGCACCGGGGAGCTGTTTTTT.

This chain connects TRBV9 to TRBJ2-5, with D maybe TRBD2 (5 bases). The length of the CDR3 is 14 residues. The ends were cut back, 0 bases at V and 5 bases at J, with 11 bases in the middle. CDR1 is SGDLS, CDR2 YYNGEE, per germline. CDR3 amino acids: CASSVDGRGETQYF. For the CDR3, the DNA is TGTGCCAGCAGCGTAGACGGTCGAGGGGAGACCCAGTACTTC.

The chain carries TRBV13 and TRBJ1-5, with D perhaps matching TRBD1 (5 bases). Between the trimmed V and J ends, which lost 0 bases and 0 bases, there was a span of 6 bases. The CDR3 loop spans 15 amino acids. CDR1 is PRHDT, CDR2 FYEKMQ, per germline (reference sequence). The CDR3 sequence is CASSLGGHSNQPQHF. The DNA of the CDR3 is TGTGCCAGCAGCTTAGGAGGACATAGCAATCAGCCCCAGCATTTT.

V gene TRBV6-5 combines with J gene TRBJ2-7, with D hard to call. There are 13 residues in the CDR3. Germline V gene lookup returns CDR1 MNHEY and CDR2 SVGAGI. Trimming took off 6 bases at V and 1 base at J, with 10 bases between the two ends. CDR3 DNA: TGTGCCAGCAGGGTACAGTTATCCTACGAGCAGTACTTC. Its protein product is CASRVQLSYEQYF.

This clone has only a few counts. This chain joins TRBV19 and TRBJ1-2; the match to TRBD1 covers 10 bases. The V gene end was trimmed by 8 bases and the J gene end by 6 bases; junction bases not matched to a gene: 12. The CDR3 runs 15 residues. Germline CDR1 reads LNHDA; CDR2 reads SQIVND (reference sequence). For the CDR3, the DNA is TGTGCCAGTTGGTGGGGGAGAGGGACAGGGGATGGCTACACCTTC. This gives the protein CASWWGRGTGDGYTF.

This clone has more than one count but fewer than ten. V gene TRBV19 combines with J gene TRBJ2-3, with no clear D. Germline-derived CDR1 and CDR2 are LNHDA and SQIVND (reference sequence). The CDR3 loop spans 13 amino acids. V was pared by 7 bases and J by 0 bases, with 8 bases between. DNA for the CDR3: TGTGCCAGTAACGTGGCCAGCACAGATACGCAGTATTTT. This codes for CASNVASTDTQYF.

The chain couples TRBV19 to TRBJ2-3, with a tentative D call TRBD2 (5 bases). The germline V gene encodes CDR1 LNHDA and CDR2 SQIVND (reference sequence). The germline V and J ends were trimmed by 3 bases and 3 bases, with 13 bases remaining between them. The CDR3 is 15 residues long. The CDR3 region is CASSIATIATDTQYF. In DNA form, the CDR3 reads TGTGCCAGTAGTATCGCGACTATTGCGACAGATACGCAGTATTTT.

The chain combines TRBV4-2 with TRBJ1-5; 9 nucleotides agree with TRBD1. V gave up 0 bases and J gave up 1 base; unmatched junction bases: 1. The CDR3 loop spans 16 amino acids. The germline CDR1 and CDR2 sequences are LGHNA and YNFKEQ. In nucleotides, the CDR3 is TGTGCCAGCAGCCAAGATGGGACAGGGAGCAATCAGCCCCAGCATTTT. It specifies CASSQDGTGSNQPQHF.

The rearrangement links TRBV6-2 or TRBV6-3 to TRBJ2-3; 8 bases match TRBD2. CDR3 size: 16 residues. Germline V gene data show CDR1 as MNHEY and CDR2 as SVGEGT. V shed 0 bases and J 2 bases; nucleotides not matched to a gene: 4. CDR3 sequence (DNA): TGTGCCAGCAGTTACTCTGGCGGGGGGACCACAGATACGCAGTATTTT. Its translation: CASSYSGGGTTDTQYF.

This chain links TRBV25-1 with TRBJ2-5, with D perhaps matching TRBD1 (6 bases). The V end was cut by 6 bases, the J end by 2 bases, with 10 bases between. The CDR3 loop spans 13 amino acids. CDR1 is MGHDK, CDR2 SYGVNS, per germline. The CDR3 DNA sequence: TGTGCCAGCAGCAGACAGGTTCAAGAGACCCAGTACTTC. Translation gives CASSRQVQETQYF.

The chain employs TRBV5-8 and TRBJ2-3, with 8 nucleotides matching TRBD1. V lost 1 base to trimming and J lost 3 bases; unmatched junction nucleotides: 4. Germline V CDR1 and CDR2: SGHTS, YDEGEE. This CDR3 has 15 amino acids. Here the CDR3 reads CASSLPGQGTDTQYF. CDR3 DNA sequence: TGTGCCAGCAGCTTGCCCGGACAGGGAACAGATACGCAGTATTTT.

The chain joins TRBV5-1 to TRBJ2-1; D is uncertain. Germline values: CDR1 SGHRS, CDR2 YFSETQ. Deletions cut 4 bases from V and 8 bases from J, with 10 bases between. The length of the CDR3 is 12 residues. CDR3 in DNA: TGCGCCAGCAGCCCGCGCCTGGATGAGCAGTTCTTC. Its protein is CASSPRLDEQFF.

The chain combines TRBV24-1 with TRBJ1-2; 9 positions match TRBD1. The germline gives CDR1 KGHDR, CDR2 SFDVKD. V dropped 3 bases and J dropped 4; count of bases not matched to a gene: 14. The CDR3 has 18 residues. The CDR3 is CATSDTRQGVGSPYGYTF. Here the CDR3 DNA reads TGTGCCACCAGTGATACCCGACAGGGGGTCGGAAGCCCCTATGGCTACACCTTC.

This chain links TRBV12-3 or TRBV12-4 with TRBJ1-2, with TRBD1 matching 11 bases. V lost 6 bases to trimming and J lost 4 bases; unmatched junction nucleotides: 1. The CDR3 sequence is 13 residues long. The CDR3 sequence: CASRGTGGYGYTF. CDR3 DNA: TGTGCCAGCAGAGGGACAGGGGGCTATGGCTACACCTTC.

V and J are TRBV28 and TRBJ1-4; TRBD1 matches at 8 bases. Germline assignment: CDR1 MDHEN and CDR2 SYDVKM. With V trimmed by 2 bases and J by 11 bases, 10 bases remained unmatched. This CDR3 has 15 amino acids. This CDR3 is CASSLTGQGSGKLFF. As DNA, the CDR3 is TGTGCCAGCAGTTTAACCGGACAGGGTTCCGGCAAACTGTTTTTT.

This chain uses TRBV29-1 with TRBJ1-1, with D hard to call. V was trimmed by 6 bases and J by 8 bases, leaving 10 bases between them. Germline V gives CDR1 SQVTM, CDR2 ANQGSEA. The CDR3 totals 10 residues. CDR3 DNA sequence: TGCAGCGTCAAGTTGAGGGAAGCTTTCTTT. The encoded protein is CSVKLREAFF.

The rearrangement joins TRBV6-5 to TRBJ2-3; 7 bases match TRBD2. The germline CDR1 and CDR2 sequences are MNHEY and SVGAGI. CDR3 length: 13 amino acids. V dropped 6 bases and J dropped 3; count of bases not matched to a gene: 3. This chain's CDR3 is CASRKRETDTQYF. For the CDR3, the DNA is TGTGCCAGCAGAAAGCGGGAAACAGATACGCAGTATTTT.

The chain couples TRBV12-3 or TRBV12-4 to TRBJ2-7; D possibly corresponds to TRBD1 (6 bases). The germline V and J ends were trimmed by 5 bases and 7 bases, with 15 bases remaining between them. This CDR3 spans 13 amino acids. CDR3 DNA sequence: TGTGCCAGCAGTCGAATACAGGGTAAAGAGCAGTACTTC. Translation: CASSRIQGKEQYF.

This clone was detected only once. This chain joins TRBV30 and TRBJ2-7; weak D call: TRBD1 (5 bases). CDR1 and CDR2 from the germline V gene are GTSNPN and SVGIG (reference sequence). CDR3 length: 10 residues. V lost 0 bases, J lost 12 bases, and 9 bases lay in between. CDR3 DNA sequence: TGTGCCTGGAGTGTACAGGAATTGTACTTC. Its translation is CAWSVQELYF. Full variable domain (remainder filled in from reference TRBV30 and TRBJ2-7): SQTIHQWPATLVQPVGSPLSLECTVEGTSNPNLYWYRQAAGRGLQLLFYSVGIGQISSEVPQNLSASRPQDRQFILSSKKLLLSDSGFYLCAWSVQELYFGPGTRLTVT.

About this clone: One junction end disagrees with the germline gene, perhaps due to a read error. V is TRBV4-3 and J is TRBJ1-5; D remains ambiguous. CDR1 LGHNA and CDR2 YSLEER come from the germline V gene. The CDR3 length is 15 residues. The CDR3 spells CASSQDVTTNRPQHF. CDR3 coding DNA: TGCGCCAGCAGCCAAGATGTTACTACAAATCGGCCCCAGCATTTT.

This chain uses TRBV18 with TRBJ2-5, with D possibly being TRBD2 (6 bases). The CDR3 has 15 amino acids. V lost 3 bases, J lost 2 bases, and 13 bases lay in between. Germline CDR1 KGHSH, CDR2 LQKENI. Written as DNA, the CDR3 is TGTGCCAGCTCACCGGGACTTTTGGATCAAGAGACCCAGTACTTC. It is translated as CASSPGLLDQETQYF.

CDR3 loop: CATSGPGQSSYNEQFF. Here the CDR3 DNA reads TGTGCCACCAGTGGCCCGGGACAGAGCTCCTACAATGAGCAGTTCTTC. The rearrangement joins TRBV24-1 to TRBJ2-1; 7 bases map to TRBD1. The CDR3 loop spans 16 amino acids. The germline gives CDR1 KGHDR, CDR2 SFDVKD. V was clipped by 5 bases and J by 0 bases; unmatched bases: 6.

The chain couples TRBV7-9 to TRBJ1-2, with no clear D. The ends were cut back, 5 bases at V and 5 bases at J, with 12 bases in the middle. The germline V gene has CDR1 SEHNR and CDR2 FQNEAQ (reference sequence). This CDR3 has 13 amino acids. CDR3 nucleotide sequence: TGTGCCAGCAGCCCCCCCTCGACATATGGCTACACCTTC. As protein: CASSPPSTYGYTF.

This chain joins TRBV5-8 and TRBJ2-6; possible D gene TRBD1, 5 bases. CDR3 length: 17 amino acids. Germline V CDR1 and CDR2: SGHTS, YDEGEE. Trimming took off 0 bases at V and 0 bases at J, with 10 bases between the two ends. The CDR3 spells CASSLGTLISGANVLTF. For the CDR3, the DNA is TGTGCCAGCAGCTTGGGGACACTCATCTCTGGGGCCAACGTCCTGACTTTC. Full variable domain (remainder filled in from reference TRBV5-8 and TRBJ2-6): EAGVTQSPTHLIKTRGQQATLRCSPISGHTSVYWYQQALGLGLQFLLWYDEGEERNRGNFPPRFSGRQFPNYSSELNVNALELEDSALYLCASSLGTLISGANVLTFGAGSRLTVL.

The chain carries TRBV11-1 and TRBJ2-5; possibly TRBD1 for D (6 bases). The CDR3 is made up of 17 amino acids. CDR1 is SGHAT, CDR2 FQDESV, per germline (reference sequence). Trimming cost V 0 bases and J 2 bases, with 16 bases left between them. CDR3 amino acids: CASSLARQGLPQETQYF. CDR3 bases: TGTGCCAGCAGCTTAGCGAGGCAGGGGCTGCCGCAAGAGACCCAGTACTTC.

The table lists this clone with a few counts. The chain uses TRBV5-1 and TRBJ1-6; 11 bases map to TRBD1. The junction had 6 bases not matched to a gene; V was cut back by 1 base and J by 9 bases. This CDR3 region has 16 residues. From germline, CDR1 is SGHRS and CDR2 YFSETQ. The CDR3 DNA reads as TGCGCCAGCAGCTTGAGTGGACAGGGGGCGAGTTCACCCCTCCACTTT. Translation gives CASSLSGQGASSPLHF.

The chain links TRBV30 to TRBJ2-5; D not resolved. The CDR3 extends over 12 amino acids. The V gene's germline CDR1 is GTSNPN and CDR2 SVGIG (reference sequence). Trimming took off 1 base at V and 2 bases at J, with 5 bases between the two ends. The CDR3 DNA reads TGTGCCTGGAGTGCCGGTCAAGAGACCCAGTACTTC. Its protein is CAWSAGQETQYF.

The chain is built from TRBV7-2 and TRBJ2-5, with 7 bases that match TRBD1. V lost 5 bases to trimming and J lost 2 bases; unmatched junction nucleotides: 5. Germline V gives CDR1 SGHTA, CDR2 FQGNSA. This CDR3 region has 14 residues. Here the CDR3 DNA reads TGTGCCAGCAGCACAGGGACAGTACAAGAGACCCAGTACTTC. Its translation: CASSTGTVQETQYF.

The rearrangement joins TRBV13 to TRBJ1-3; 9 nucleotides line up with TRBD1. Germline loops: CDR1 PRHDT, CDR2 FYEKMQ (reference sequence). This CDR3 region has 17 residues. J was trimmed by 0 bases and V by 4 bases; bases with no gene match: 7. The CDR3 loop reads CASSWTGVSPSGNTIYF. The DNA of the CDR3 is TGTGCCAGCAGCTGGACAGGGGTTTCGCCCTCTGGAAACACCATATATTTT.

This clone has just a few counts. The chain uses TRBV13 and TRBJ1-5; 10 bases are shared with TRBD1. The junction had 3 bases not matched to a gene; V was cut back by 4 bases and J by 3 bases. The CDR3 contains 15 residues. Germline CDR1 is PRHDT and CDR2 is FYEKMQ (reference sequence). The CDR3 region has the DNA TGTGCCAGCAGCTCGGGACAGGGGTTCAATCAGCCCCAGCATTTT. Its translation is CASSSGQGFNQPQHF. Drawing the rest from reference TRBV13 and TRBJ1-5, the complete variable domain is AAGVIQSPRHLIKEKRETATLKCYPIPRHDTVYWYQQGPGQDPQFLISFYEKMQSDKGSIPDRFSAQQFSDYHSELNMSSLELGDSALYFCASSSGQGFNQPQHFGDGTRLSIL.